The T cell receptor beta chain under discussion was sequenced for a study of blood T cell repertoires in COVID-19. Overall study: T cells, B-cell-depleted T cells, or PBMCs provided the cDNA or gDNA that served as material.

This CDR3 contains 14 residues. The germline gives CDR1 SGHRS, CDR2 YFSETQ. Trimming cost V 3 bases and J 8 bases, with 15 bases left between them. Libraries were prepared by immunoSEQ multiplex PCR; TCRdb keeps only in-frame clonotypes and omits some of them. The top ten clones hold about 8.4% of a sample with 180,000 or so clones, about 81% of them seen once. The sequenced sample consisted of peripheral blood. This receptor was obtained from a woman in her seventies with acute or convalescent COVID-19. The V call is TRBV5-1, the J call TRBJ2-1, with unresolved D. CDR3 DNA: TGCGCCAGCAGCTCGAGACCCAGCGACGATGAGCAGTTCTTC. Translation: CASSSRPSDDEQFF.